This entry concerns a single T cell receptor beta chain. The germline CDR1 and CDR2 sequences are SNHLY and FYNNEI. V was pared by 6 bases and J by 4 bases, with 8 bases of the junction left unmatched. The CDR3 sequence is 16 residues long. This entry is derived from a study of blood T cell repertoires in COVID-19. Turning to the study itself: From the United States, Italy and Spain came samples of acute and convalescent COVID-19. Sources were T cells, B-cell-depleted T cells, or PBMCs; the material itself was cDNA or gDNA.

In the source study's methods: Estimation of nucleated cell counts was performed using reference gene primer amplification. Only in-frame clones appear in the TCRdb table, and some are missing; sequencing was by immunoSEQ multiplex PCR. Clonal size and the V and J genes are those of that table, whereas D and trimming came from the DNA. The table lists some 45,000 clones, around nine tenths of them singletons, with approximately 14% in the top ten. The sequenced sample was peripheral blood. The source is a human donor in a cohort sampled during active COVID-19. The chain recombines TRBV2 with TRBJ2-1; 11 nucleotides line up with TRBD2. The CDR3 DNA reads TGTGCCAGCAGCTCATCTAGCGGGGGGTTTTACAATGAGCAGTTCTTC. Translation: CASSSSSGGFYNEQFF.